The 16 T cell receptor beta chains in this list originate from one sample, sequenced in a study of blood T cell repertoires in COVID-19. Some clones are missing from TCRdb's copy, which holds only in-frame ones; the method was immunoSEQ multiplex PCR. The table lists approximately 230,000 clones, less than 85% of them singletons. The sequenced sample was peripheral blood. These receptors all come from a woman older than 75 with active or convalescent COVID-19.

For this clone: Other DNA sequences in this sample translate to the same CDR3. The rearrangement links TRBV3-1 (or the pseudogene TRBV3-2) to TRBJ1-1, with D hard to call. Trimming removed 1 base from V and 11 bases from J, with 8 bases in between. From germline, CDR1 is LGHDT and CDR2 YNNKEL (reference sequence). This CDR3 region has 11 residues. The CDR3 spells CASSQAAEAFF. DNA of the CDR3: TGTGCCAGCAGCCAAGCTGCGGAGGCTTTCTTT.

The chain combines TRBV6-2 or TRBV6-3 with TRBJ2-3, with D perhaps matching TRBD2 (6 bases). This CDR3 contains 15 residues. The germline gives CDR1 MNHEY, CDR2 SVGEGT. The ends were cut back, 4 bases at V and 3 bases at J, with 14 bases in the middle. Here the CDR3 DNA reads TGTGCCAGCAGTTCACCCTCGGGAGTGACAGATACGCAGTATTTT. Amino acid sequence: CASSSPSGVTDTQYF.

This clone showed up just a few times. The chain employs TRBV7-9 and TRBJ2-7; 11 nucleotides line up with TRBD1. CDR1 and CDR2 from the germline V gene are SEHNR and FQNEAQ (reference sequence). The CDR3 covers 16 residues. V trimming: 5 bases; J trimming: 7 bases; junction bases outside the gene matches: 13. CDR3 sequence reads: CASSGGTGGSPLEQYF. In DNA, the CDR3 is TGTGCCAGCAGCGGCGGGACAGGGGGTAGCCCCCTGGAGCAGTACTTC.

In this sample, this clone turned up once. The chain joins TRBV10-3 to TRBJ1-2; D ambiguous. V was trimmed by 1 base and J by 5 bases, leaving 11 bases between them. The CDR3 is made up of 14 amino acids. CDR1 and CDR2 (germline): ENHRY, SYGVKD. The CDR3 spells CAISELAGGYGYTF. The CDR3 DNA is TGTGCCATCAGTGAGTTGGCGGGAGGTTATGGCTACACCTTC.

The chain links TRBV27 to TRBJ2-4; D unresolved. V dropped 3 bases and J dropped 0 bases, with 9 bases sitting between them. CDR1 MNHEY and CDR2 SMNVEV come from the germline V gene (reference sequence). The CDR3 is 15 residues long. The CDR3 loop is CASSFTPLAKNIQYF. The CDR3 nucleotides read TGTGCCAGCAGTTTCACACCTTTAGCCAAAAACATTCAGTACTTC.

The V call is TRBV5-1, the J call TRBJ2-3; 9 nucleotides match TRBD1. CDR3 length equals 16 residues. The J segment lost 2 bases and the V segment lost 4 bases, leaving 8 bases of the junction unmatched. The germline CDR1 and CDR2 sequences are SGHRS and YFSETQ. The CDR3 DNA follows: TGCGCCAGCAGCCTGGGACAGGGAAGTGTCACAGATACGCAGTATTTT. Protein product: CASSLGQGSVTDTQYF.

The chain uses TRBV18 and TRBJ1-5; D remains ambiguous. Germline CDR1 is KGHSH and CDR2 is LQKENI. V lost 1 base and J lost 1, with 11 bases in between. The CDR3 length is 16 residues. The CDR3 DNA follows: TGTGCCAGCTCACCACTCTCCCCGGGAAGCAATCAGCCCCAGCATTTT. Its protein is CASSPLSPGSNQPQHF.

The chain recombines TRBV5-4 with TRBJ2-5; 8 nucleotides agree with TRBD1. Germline CDR1 SGHNT, CDR2 YYREEE (reference sequence). V dropped 4 bases and J dropped 0; count of bases not matched to a gene: 5. The CDR3 extends over 15 amino acids. CDR3 loop: CASSRRGPNQETQYF. The CDR3 nucleotides read TGTGCCAGCAGCCGCAGGGGGCCCAACCAAGAGACCCAGTACTTC.

This chain uses TRBV5-4 with TRBJ2-5, with D possibly matching TRBD2 (6 bases). The CDR3 is made up of 15 amino acids. The germline V gene encodes CDR1 SGHNT and CDR2 YYREEE (reference sequence). The V and J ends lost 1 base and 5 bases respectively, with 15 bases between them. Here the CDR3 reads CASSLNGRLWETQYF. The CDR3 coding sequence is TGTGCCAGCAGCTTGAACGGGAGATTGTGGGAGACCCAGTACTTC.

The V gene is TRBV14, the J gene TRBJ2-1; D is unclear. V lost 0 bases and J lost 4, with 7 bases in between. Germline CDR1 reads SGHDN; CDR2 reads FVKESK. CDR3 length: 14 amino acids. The CDR3 coding sequence is TGTGCCAGCAGCCAAGATACTTGGTACAATGAGCAGTTCTTC. Its protein product is CASSQDTWYNEQFF.

The CDR3 protein is CASSEQLTFRGSYGYTF. The DNA for the CDR3 is TGTGCCAGCAGTGAGCAGTTAACATTTCGGGGATCCTATGGCTACACCTTC. The chain joins TRBV6-1 to TRBJ1-2; no reliable D call. Trimming removed 3 bases at V and 4 bases at J, with 21 bases between. This CDR3 is 17 amino acids long. Germline V lookup: CDR1 MNHNS, CDR2 SASEGT.

The V and J genes are TRBV29-1 and TRBJ1-2; D is ambiguous. The CDR3 covers 10 residues. From germline, CDR1 is SQVTM and CDR2 ANQGSEA. Trimming took 4 bases from V and 6 from J, leaving 6 bases between them. The chain's CDR3 is CSVGSDGYTF. The DNA of the CDR3 is TGCAGCGTTGGGAGTGATGGCTACACCTTC.

This sequence joins TRBV20-1 and TRBJ1-5; 7 nucleotides agree with TRBD1. V was pared by 3 bases and J by 0 bases, with 5 bases of the junction left unmatched. The CDR3 spans 15 residues. Germline values: CDR1 DFQATT, CDR2 SNEGSKA (reference sequence). CDR3 bases: TGCAGTGCTAGTGGGGGACAGTATAGCAATCAGCCCCAGCATTTT. Translating it yields CSASGGQYSNQPQHF.

The rearrangement joins TRBV5-6 to TRBJ2-7; tentative D call: TRBD1 (6 bases). Per the germline V gene, CDR1 is SGHDT and CDR2 is YYEEEE. The CDR3 consists of 17 residues. Trimming pared 4 bases from V and 0 bases from J, leaving 20 bases between. The CDR3 loop is CASSPAPGTLSSYEQYF. In nucleotides, the CDR3 is TGTGCCAGCAGCCCGGCTCCTGGGACACTCAGCTCCTACGAGCAGTACTTC.

The chain couples TRBV20-1 to TRBJ2-5; a weak D match, TRBD2 (5 bases). The CDR3 loop spans 11 amino acids. Germline CDR1 DFQATT, CDR2 SNEGSKA (reference sequence). The V end lost 7 bases, the J end lost 7 bases, and 13 bases lay between the germline ends. The CDR3 spells CSGAGDRTQYF. In DNA form, the CDR3 reads TGCAGTGGGGCCGGGGATCGGACCCAGTACTTC.

This clone was seen just once. J is TRBJ2-3 and V is TRBV5-4; maybe TRBD1 (5 bases). V lost 1 base to trimming and J lost 0 bases, with 9 bases between them. The germline V gene encodes CDR1 SGHNT and CDR2 YYREEE (reference sequence). The CDR3 loop spans 15 amino acids. CDR3 sequence reads: CASSLNRKSTDTQYF. In DNA form, the CDR3 reads TGTGCCAGCAGCTTGAACAGGAAAAGCACAGATACGCAGTATTTT.